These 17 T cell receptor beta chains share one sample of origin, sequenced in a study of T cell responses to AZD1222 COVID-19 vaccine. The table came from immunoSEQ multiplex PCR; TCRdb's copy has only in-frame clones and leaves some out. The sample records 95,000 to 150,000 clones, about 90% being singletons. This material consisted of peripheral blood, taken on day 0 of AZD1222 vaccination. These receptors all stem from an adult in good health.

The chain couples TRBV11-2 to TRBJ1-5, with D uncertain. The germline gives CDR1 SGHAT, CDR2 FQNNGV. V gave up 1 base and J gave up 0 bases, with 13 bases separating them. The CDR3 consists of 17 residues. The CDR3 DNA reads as TGTGCCAGCAGCTTAGTAGACTTCGGGAATAGCAATCAGCCCCAGCATTTT. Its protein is CASSLVDFGNSNQPQHF.

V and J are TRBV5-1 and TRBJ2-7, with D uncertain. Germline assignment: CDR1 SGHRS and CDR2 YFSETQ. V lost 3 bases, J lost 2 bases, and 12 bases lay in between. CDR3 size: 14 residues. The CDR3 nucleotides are TGCGCCAGCAGCTCGACCGCTCCAACCTACGAGCAGTACTTC. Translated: CASSSTAPTYEQYF.

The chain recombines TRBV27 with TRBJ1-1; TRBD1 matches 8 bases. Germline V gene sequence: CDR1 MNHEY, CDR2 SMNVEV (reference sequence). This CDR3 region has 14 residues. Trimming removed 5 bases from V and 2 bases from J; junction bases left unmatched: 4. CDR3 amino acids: CASSPRGRNTEAFF. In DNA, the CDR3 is TGTGCCAGCAGTCCCAGGGGGCGAAACACTGAAGCTTTCTTT.

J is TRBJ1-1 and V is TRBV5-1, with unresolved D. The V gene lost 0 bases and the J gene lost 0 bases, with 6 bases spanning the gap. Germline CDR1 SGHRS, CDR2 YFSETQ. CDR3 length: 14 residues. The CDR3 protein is CASSLAVLNTEAFF. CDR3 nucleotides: TGCGCCAGCAGCTTGGCGGTATTGAACACTGAAGCTTTCTTT.

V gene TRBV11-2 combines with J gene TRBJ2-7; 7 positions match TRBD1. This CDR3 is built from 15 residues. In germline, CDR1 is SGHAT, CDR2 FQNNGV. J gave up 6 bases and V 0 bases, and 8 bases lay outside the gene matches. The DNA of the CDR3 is TGTGCCAGCAGCTTAGACAGGGGGTCTGCAGGCGAGCAGTACTTC. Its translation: CASSLDRGSAGEQYF.

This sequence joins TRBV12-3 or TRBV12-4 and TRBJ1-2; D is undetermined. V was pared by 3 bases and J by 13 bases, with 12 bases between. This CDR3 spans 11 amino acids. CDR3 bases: TGTGCCAGCAGTTTGGGGATCCAGTCCACCTTC. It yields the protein CASSLGIQSTF.

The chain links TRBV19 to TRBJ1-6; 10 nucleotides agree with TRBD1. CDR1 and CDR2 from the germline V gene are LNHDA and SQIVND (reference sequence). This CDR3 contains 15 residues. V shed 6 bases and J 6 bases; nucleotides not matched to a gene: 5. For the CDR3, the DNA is TGTGCCAGTAGGACAGGGGGCGCGGGTAATTCACCCCTCCACTTT. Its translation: CASRTGGAGNSPLHF. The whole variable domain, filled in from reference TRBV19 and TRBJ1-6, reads DGGITQSPKYLFRKEGQNVTLSCEQNLNHDAMYWYRQDPGQGLRLIYYSQIVNDFQKGDIAEGYSVSREKKESFPLTVTSAQKNPTAFYLCASRTGGAGNSPLHFGNGTRLTVT.

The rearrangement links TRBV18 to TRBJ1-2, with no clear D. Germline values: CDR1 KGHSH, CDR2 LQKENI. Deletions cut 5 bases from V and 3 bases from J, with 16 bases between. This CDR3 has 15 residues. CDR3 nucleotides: TGTGCCAGCTCAACTACGCAGGAGGGCGACTATGGCTACACCTTC. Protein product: CASSTTQEGDYGYTF.

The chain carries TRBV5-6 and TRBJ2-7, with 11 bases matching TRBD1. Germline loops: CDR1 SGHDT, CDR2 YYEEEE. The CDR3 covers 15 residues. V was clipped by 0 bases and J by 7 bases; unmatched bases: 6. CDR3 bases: TGTGCCAGCAGCTTGGTGGGACAGGGGGTGAGGGAGCAGTACTTC. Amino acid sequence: CASSLVGQGVREQYF.

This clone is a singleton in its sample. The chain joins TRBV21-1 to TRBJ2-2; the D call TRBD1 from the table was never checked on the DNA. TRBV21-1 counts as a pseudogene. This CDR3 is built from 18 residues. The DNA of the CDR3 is TGTGCCAGCAGCACGACGGACAGGCGATTTAAACAAGGTGGGGAGCTGTTTTTT. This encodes CASSTTDRRFKQGGELFF.

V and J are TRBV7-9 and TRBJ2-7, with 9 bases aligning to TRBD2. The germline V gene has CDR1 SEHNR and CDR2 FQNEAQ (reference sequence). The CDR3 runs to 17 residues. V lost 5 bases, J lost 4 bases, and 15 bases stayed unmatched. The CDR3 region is CASSPMVAGDRVYEQYF. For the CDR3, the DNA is TGTGCCAGCAGCCCTATGGTAGCGGGAGACCGCGTATACGAGCAGTACTTC.

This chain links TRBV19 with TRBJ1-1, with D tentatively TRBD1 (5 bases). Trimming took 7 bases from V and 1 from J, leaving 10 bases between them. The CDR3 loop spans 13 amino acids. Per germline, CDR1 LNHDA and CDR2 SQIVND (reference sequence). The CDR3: CASMRQGNTEAFF. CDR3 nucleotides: TGTGCCAGTATGAGGCAGGGGAACACTGAAGCTTTCTTT.

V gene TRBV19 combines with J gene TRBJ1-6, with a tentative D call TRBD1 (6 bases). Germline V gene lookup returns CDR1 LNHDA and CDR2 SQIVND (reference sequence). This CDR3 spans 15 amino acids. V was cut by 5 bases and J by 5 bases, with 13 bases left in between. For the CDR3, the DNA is TGTGCCAGTAGTTACAGGGTTCTGGATAATTCACCCCTCCACTTT. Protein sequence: CASSYRVLDNSPLHF.

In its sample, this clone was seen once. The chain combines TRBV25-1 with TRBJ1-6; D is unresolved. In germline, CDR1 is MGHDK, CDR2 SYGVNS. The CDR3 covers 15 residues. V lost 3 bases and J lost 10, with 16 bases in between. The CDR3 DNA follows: TGTGCCAGCAGTGATGGGAGGCGCCGGTGGTCACCCCTCCACTTT. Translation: CASSDGRRRWSPLHF. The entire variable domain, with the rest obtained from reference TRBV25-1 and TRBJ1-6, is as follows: EADIYQTPRYLVIGTGKKITLECSQTMGHDKMYWYQQDPGMELHLIHYSYGVNSTEKGDLSSESTVSRIRTEHFPLTLESARPSHTSQYLCASSDGRRRWSPLHFGNGTRLTVT.

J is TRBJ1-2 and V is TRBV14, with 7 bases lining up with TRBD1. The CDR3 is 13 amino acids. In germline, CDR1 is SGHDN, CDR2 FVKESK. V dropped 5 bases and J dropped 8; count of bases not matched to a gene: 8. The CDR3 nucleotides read TGTGCCAGCAGCGAAAGGGGGCTGGAAGGCTACACCTTC. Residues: CASSERGLEGYTF. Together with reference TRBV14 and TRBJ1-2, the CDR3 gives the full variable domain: EAGVTQFPSHSVIEKGQTVTLRCDPISGHDNLYWYRRVMGKEIKFLLHFVKESKQDESGMPNNRFLAERTGGTYSTLKVQPAELEDSGVYFCASSERGLEGYTFGSGTRLTVV.

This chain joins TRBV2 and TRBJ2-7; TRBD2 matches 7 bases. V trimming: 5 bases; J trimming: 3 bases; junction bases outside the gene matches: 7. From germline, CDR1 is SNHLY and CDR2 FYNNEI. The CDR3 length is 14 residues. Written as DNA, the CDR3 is TGTGCCAGCAGTCAGCTAGCGGAGATCTACGAGCAGTACTTC. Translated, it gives CASSQLAEIYEQYF.

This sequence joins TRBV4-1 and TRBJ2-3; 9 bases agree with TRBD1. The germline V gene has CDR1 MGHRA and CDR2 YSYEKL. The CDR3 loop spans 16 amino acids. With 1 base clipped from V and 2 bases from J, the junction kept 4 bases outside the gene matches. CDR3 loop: CASSQAGTGPTDTQYF. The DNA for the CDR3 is TGCGCCAGCAGCCAAGCCGGGACAGGGCCCACAGATACGCAGTATTTT.